Each of the 27 T cell receptor beta chains below was sequenced from the same sample in a study of T cell repertoires in cytomegalovirus infection. Using its own MiXCR run on the reads, TCRdb lists one record per CDR3 protein. The sample lists almost 500,000 distinct CDR3 sequences; over 9% were seen once. Sample: PBMCs. Receptor source: a human donor in good health (CMV status not recorded). Some clones in this sample may be carry-over from other donors' samples.

This clonotype was counted ten times or more. CDR3 sequence (DNA): TGTGCCAGCAGCAAGACAGGGGGCTCAATCCCGAATTCACCCCTCCACTTT. Its protein is CASSKTGGSIPNSPLHF. V is TRBV11-2 and J is TRBJ1-6; 10 nucleotides agree with TRBD1. The V gene end was trimmed by 5 bases and the J gene end by 7 bases; junction bases not matched to a gene: 11. CDR1 and CDR2 from the germline V gene are SGHAT and FQNNGV. CDR3 length: 17 residues. The whole variable domain, remainder taken from reference TRBV11-2 and TRBJ1-6, is EAGVAQSPRYKIIEKRQSVAFWCNPISGHATLYWYQQILGQGPKLLIQFQNNGVVDDSQLPKDRFSAERLKGVDSTLKIQPAKLEDSAVYLCASSKTGGSIPNSPLHFGNGTRLTVT.

This clonotype was counted at least ten times. The chain joins TRBV20-1 to TRBJ2-1, with 7 bases that match TRBD1. The trim removed 6 bases at V and 5 bases at J, leaving 10 bases unmatched. There are 14 residues in the CDR3. Germline loops: CDR1 DFQATT, CDR2 SNEGSKA (reference sequence). The chain's CDR3 is CSAYRGNSNNEQFF. CDR3 sequence (DNA): TGCAGTGCCTACAGGGGTAATTCTAACAATGAGCAGTTCTTC.

The chain couples TRBV5-6 to TRBJ1-6; D is perhaps TRBD1 (5 bases). The germline V and J ends were trimmed by 2 bases and 6 bases, with 12 bases remaining between them. CDR3 length: 15 amino acids. Germline CDR1 and CDR2: SGHDT and YYEEEE. CDR3 DNA sequence: TGTGCCAGCAGCTTCGGGACTGTCCCTAATTCACCCCTCCACTTT. Translated: CASSFGTVPNSPLHF.

Many counts were recorded for this clonotype. This rearrangement joins TRBV5-6 to TRBJ1-1; possibly TRBD1 for D (5 bases). Germline assignment: CDR1 SGHDT and CDR2 YYEEEE. CDR3 length: 17 residues. The ends were cut back, 6 bases at V and 3 bases at J, with 24 bases in the middle. The CDR3 sequence: CASTLGENWAGYTEAFF. The CDR3 DNA reads TGTGCCAGCACCCTGGGGGAGAACTGGGCGGGGTACACTGAAGCTTTCTTT.

This clonotype showed up many times. This chain connects TRBV7-6 to TRBJ2-1; D is ambiguous. The germline V and J ends were trimmed by 4 bases and 0 bases, with 13 bases remaining between them. CDR3 length: 16 residues. From germline, CDR1 is SGHVS and CDR2 FNYEAQ. The CDR3 protein is CASSSKAELSYNEQFF. CDR3 DNA sequence: TGTGCCAGCAGCTCTAAGGCGGAGCTCTCCTACAATGAGCAGTTCTTC.

The rearrangement uses TRBV5-1 and TRBJ1-2, with D perhaps matching TRBD1 (6 bases). Germline V gene lookup returns CDR1 SGHRS and CDR2 YFSETQ. This CDR3 contains 14 residues. V lost 3 bases to trimming and J lost 5 bases, with 14 bases between them. The CDR3 sequence is CASSSTAQGYGYTF. Here the CDR3 DNA reads TGCGCCAGCAGCTCGACAGCCCAGGGGTATGGCTACACCTTC. The complete variable domain, with remaining parts taken from reference TRBV5-1 and TRBJ1-2, reads KAGVTQTPRYLIKTRGQQVTLSCSPISGHRSVSWYQQTPGQGLQFLFEYFSETQRNKGNFPGRFSGRQFSNSRSEMNVSTLELGDSALYLCASSSTAQGYGYTFGSGTRLTVV.

This clonotype was counted between two and nine times. This chain uses TRBV11-2 with TRBJ2-2; D ambiguous. From germline, CDR1 is SGHAT and CDR2 FQNNGV. This CDR3 has 15 amino acids. Trimming pared 2 bases from V and 2 bases from J, leaving 9 bases between. CDR3 amino acids: CASSLKLENTGELFF. Written as DNA, the CDR3 is TGTGCCAGCAGCTTAAAGTTAGAAAACACCGGGGAGCTGTTTTTT.

This clonotype was recorded a few times. The chain recombines TRBV12-3 or TRBV12-4 with TRBJ2-5; D is possibly TRBD1 (6 bases). V was shortened by 5 bases and J by 5 bases, with 15 bases between the two germline ends. CDR3 size: 14 residues. The CDR3 DNA reads as TGTGCCAGCAGTGAATCGGACAGAAGGGAGACCCAGTACTTC. This translates into CASSESDRRETQYF.

The chain employs TRBV28 and TRBJ2-7, with a possible D match to TRBD1 (7 bases). Germline V gene lookup returns CDR1 MDHEN and CDR2 SYDVKM. V was clipped by 3 bases and J by 1 base, with 19 bases between them. This CDR3 is built from 17 residues. The CDR3 DNA sequence: TGTGCCAGCAGTTTCTTAGAGATGACAGGGACTTCCTACGAGCAGTACTTC. This gives the protein CASSFLEMTGTSYEQYF.

Ten or more counts support this clonotype. J is TRBJ1-1 and V is TRBV18; D ambiguous. Trimming removed 8 bases at V and 1 base at J, with 11 bases between. Germline V gene sequence: CDR1 KGHSH, CDR2 LQKENI. CDR3 size: 13 residues. The CDR3 region is CASTNNRNTEAFF. CDR3 sequence (DNA): TGTGCCAGCACCAACAACAGGAACACTGAAGCTTTCTTT.

This clonotype was detected a few times. V is TRBV2 and J is TRBJ1-1; D ambiguous. V was pared by 1 base and J by 4 bases, with 10 bases between. CDR1 is SNHLY, CDR2 FYNNEI, per germline. The CDR3 is made up of 14 amino acids. In nucleotides, the CDR3 is TGTGCCAGCAGTGAAGGAAGGGTGGCCACTGAAGCTTTCTTT. It specifies CASSEGRVATEAFF.

This clonotype was picked up many times. The chain employs TRBV7-2 and TRBJ2-7; weak D call: TRBD2 (7 bases). Per the germline V gene, CDR1 is SGHTA and CDR2 is FQGNSA. This CDR3 has 15 residues. The V end lost 4 bases, the J end lost 5 bases, and 18 bases lay between the germline ends. In DNA, the CDR3 is TGTGCCAGCAGCTCCACGGGGAGGGGGGTCAACGAGCAGTACTTC. It encodes CASSSTGRGVNEQYF.

This clonotype has only a few counts. The gene calls are TRBV27 and TRBJ2-1, with D unresolved. V lost 3 bases, J lost 4 bases, and 10 bases lay in between. CDR3 length equals 14 residues. CDR1 is MNHEY and CDR2 is SMNVEV in the germline V gene (reference sequence). CDR3 region: CASSFTQPYNEQFF. Here the CDR3 DNA reads TGTGCCAGCAGTTTTACACAGCCTTACAATGAGCAGTTCTTC.

This clonotype appeared many times. V is TRBV14 and J is TRBJ2-2; D might be TRBD1 (5 bases). Trimming took 5 bases from V and 1 from J, leaving 11 bases between them. Germline V lookup: CDR1 SGHDN, CDR2 FVKESK. The CDR3 is 15 residues long. Here the CDR3 reads CASSSFTGNTGELFF. CDR3 DNA: TGTGCCAGCAGCTCCTTTACAGGGAACACCGGGGAGCTGTTTTTT.

This clonotype was recorded a few times. The chain joins TRBV29-1 to TRBJ1-5; D remains ambiguous. Germline lookup yields CDR1 SQVTM and CDR2 ANQGSEA. This CDR3 has 13 amino acids. Trimming cost V 7 bases and J 2 bases, with 12 bases left between them. The CDR3 region has the DNA TGCAGCGCCAAGGAGACGGGCAATCAGCCCCAGCATTTT. Translated, it gives CSAKETGNQPQHF.

The chain employs TRBV5-4 and TRBJ2-3; D is uncertain. CDR1 and CDR2 (germline): SGHNT, YYREEE (reference sequence). The CDR3 covers 14 residues. V shed 1 base and J shed 0 bases, with 6 bases lying between them. The CDR3 DNA follows: TGTGCCAGCAGCTTGTGGCGCAGCACAGATACGCAGTATTTT. Its protein is CASSLWRSTDTQYF.

This clonotype occurred many times. The CDR3 DNA sequence: TGTGCCAGCAGTCGACTGGCGGATACGCAGTATTTT. Translated: CASSRLADTQYF. This rearrangement joins TRBV2 to TRBJ2-3; no reliable D call. Germline CDR1 reads SNHLY; CDR2 reads FYNNEI. The CDR3 totals 12 residues. V was pared by 5 bases and J by 6 bases, with 9 bases between.

Ten or more counts support this clonotype. The V and J genes are TRBV6-5 and TRBJ2-7, with D tentatively TRBD2 (5 bases). The CDR3 runs 14 residues. The V end was cut by 5 bases, the J end by 1 base, with 12 bases between. Germline CDR1 reads MNHEY; CDR2 reads SVGAGI. The CDR3, as DNA: TGTGCCAGCAGTCTTGGGAGAGCATCCTACGAGCAGTACTTC. Protein product: CASSLGRASYEQYF.

Many counts were recorded for this clonotype. This rearrangement joins TRBV7-2 to TRBJ1-6, with TRBD1 matching 8 bases. V trimming: 1 base; J trimming: 9 bases; junction bases outside the gene matches: 5. Germline CDR1 reads SGHTA; CDR2 reads FQGNSA. CDR3 length: 15 residues. The CDR3 DNA is TGTGCCAGCAGCTTAGGACAGGGGAAATTTTCACCCCTCCACTTT. Its translation: CASSLGQGKFSPLHF.

This clonotype was seen repeatedly, ten times or more. The chain is built from TRBV12-3 or TRBV12-4 and TRBJ1-3, with D possibly matching TRBD1 (5 bases). V lost 5 bases and J 0 bases, leaving 8 bases between the germline ends. The CDR3 totals 14 residues. CDR3 protein: CASSQGGSGNTIYF. For the CDR3, the DNA is TGTGCCAGCAGTCAGGGCGGCTCTGGAAACACCATATATTTT.

About this clonotype: A junction boundary mismatches the germline segment, possibly from a read error. The V gene is TRBV4-1, the J gene TRBJ2-2; TRBD1 agrees at 7 bases. CDR3 length equals 15 residues. Looked up from germline, CDR1 is MGHRA and CDR2 is YSYEKL. In nucleotides, the CDR3 is TGCGCCAGCAGCCAAGAATGGACAGGTGCCGGGGAGCTGTCTTTT. It translates to CASSQEWTGAGELSF.

Many counts were recorded for this clonotype. This sequence joins TRBV12-3 or TRBV12-4 and TRBJ2-7; 10 bases agree with TRBD1. The CDR3 length is 14 residues. With V trimmed by 5 bases and J by 5 bases, 6 bases remained unmatched. CDR3 coding DNA: TGTGCCAGCAGTCGGACAGGGGGAAGGGACGAGCAGTACTTC. It codes for CASSRTGGRDEQYF.

This clonotype showed up many times. The chain is built from TRBV7-9 and TRBJ2-7; D remains ambiguous. The CDR3 extends over 15 amino acids. The V and J ends lost 2 bases and 1 base respectively, with 12 bases between them. CDR1 and CDR2 from the germline V gene are SEHNR and FQNEAQ (reference sequence). For the CDR3, the DNA is TGTGCCAGCAGCTTATTAGTGGCTGGGTCCTACGAGCAGTACTTC. This sequence encodes CASSLLVAGSYEQYF.

This rearrangement joins TRBV28 to TRBJ2-6; 9 positions agree with TRBD1. From germline, CDR1 is MDHEN and CDR2 SYDVKM. This CDR3 comprises 15 residues. Trimming removed 5 bases from V and 4 bases from J; junction bases left unmatched: 3. The CDR3 DNA reads as TGTGCCAGCAGTCGGACAGGGGTGGGGGCCAACGTCCTGACTTTC. Translation: CASSRTGVGANVLTF. The entire variable domain, with the rest obtained from reference TRBV28 and TRBJ2-6, is as follows: DVKVTQSSRYLVKRTGEKVFLECVQDMDHENMFWYRQDPGLGLRLIYFSYDVKMKEKGDIPEGYSVSREKKERFSLILESASTNQTSMYLCASSRTGVGANVLTFGAGSRLTVL.

This clonotype was observed at least ten times. J is TRBJ2-6 and V is TRBV7-9; TRBD1 is a possible D gene (5 bases). Looked up from germline, CDR1 is SEHNR and CDR2 is FQNEAQ (reference sequence). Trimming pared 6 bases from V and 0 bases from J, leaving 21 bases between. The CDR3 has 19 residues. The CDR3 region is CASSPPVAGHHSGANVLTF. DNA for the CDR3: TGTGCCAGCAGTCCTCCGGTGGCAGGGCACCACTCTGGGGCCAACGTCCTGACTTTC.

J is TRBJ2-1 and V is TRBV9; 11 positions agree with TRBD2. The CDR3 is 16 residues long. CDR1 is SGDLS, CDR2 YYNGEE, per germline. The ends lost 0 bases at V and 10 bases at J; junction bases unmatched: 9. CDR3 DNA: TGTGCCAGCAGCGTAGTAGGGACTAGCGGTCTGACGGAGCAGTTCTTC. As protein: CASSVVGTSGLTEQFF.

This clonotype was counted at least ten times. CDR3 sequence reads: CASSTNRGRSYGYTF. The CDR3 coding sequence is TGTGCCAGCAGTACAAACAGGGGGCGGAGCTATGGCTACACCTTC. The rearrangement uses TRBV12-3 or TRBV12-4 and TRBJ1-2; 9 bases match TRBD1. V lost 5 bases to trimming and J lost 4 bases; unmatched junction nucleotides: 8. There are 15 residues in the CDR3.